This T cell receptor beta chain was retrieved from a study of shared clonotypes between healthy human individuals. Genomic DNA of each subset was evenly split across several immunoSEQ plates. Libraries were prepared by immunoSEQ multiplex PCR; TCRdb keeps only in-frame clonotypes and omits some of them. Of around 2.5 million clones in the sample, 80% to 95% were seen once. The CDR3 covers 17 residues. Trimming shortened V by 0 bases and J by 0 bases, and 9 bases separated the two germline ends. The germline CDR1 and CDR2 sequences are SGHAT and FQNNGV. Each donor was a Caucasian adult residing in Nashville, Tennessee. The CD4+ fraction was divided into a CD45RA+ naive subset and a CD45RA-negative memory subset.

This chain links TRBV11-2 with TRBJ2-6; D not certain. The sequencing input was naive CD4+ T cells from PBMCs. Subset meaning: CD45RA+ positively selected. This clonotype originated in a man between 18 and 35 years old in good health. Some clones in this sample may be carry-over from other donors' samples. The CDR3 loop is CASSLDALSSGANVLTF. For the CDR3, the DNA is TGTGCCAGCAGCTTAGATGCGCTGAGCTCTGGGGCCAACGTCCTGACTTTC.